The subject of this entry is one TCR beta chain. TCRdb called the reads again in MiXCR, with one record for every CDR3 protein. The sample has more than 650,000 distinct CDR3 sequences, less than 40% seen once. This sample was taken from a study of T cell repertoires in cytomegalovirus infection. Study in general: TCR beta signatures that were public indicated CMV infection and matching HLA type.

This clonotype was sampled from a human donor in good health (CMV status not recorded). Some clones in this sample may be carry-over from other donors' samples. Sequencing was performed on PBMCs.

In DNA form, the CDR3 reads TGTGCCAGCAGTTACCTAAGGAACACTGAAGCTTTCTTT. It yields the protein CASSYLRNTEAFF. This chain links TRBV5-4 with TRBJ1-1; D gene unclear. Trimming shortened V by 5 bases and J by 1 base, and 9 bases separated the two germline ends. The CDR3 has 13 amino acids. The V gene's germline CDR1 is SGHNT and CDR2 YYREEE (reference sequence).